What follows is one TCR beta chain and its context. The antigen remains unidentified. This entry comes from a study of T cells after yellow fever vaccination. Study observations and caveats: Although the secondary response was weaker, it peaked faster, at day 5 versus 15. Booster sampling recovered most clones from primary vaccination (about 97% CD4, around 90% CD8).

Conversion of TCR transcripts into cDNA relied on 5'RACE template switching, which added a universal primer site and UMIs. TCRdb recomputed calls from the 5' RACE reads with MiXCR, one row per CDR3 protein. The sample lists roughly 310,000 distinct CDR3 sequences; 7.5% to 9% were seen once. CDR1 and CDR2 from the germline V gene are SQVTM and ANQGSEA. Trimming cost V 3 bases and J 9 bases, with 17 bases left between them. There are 13 residues in the CDR3. The receptor was isolated from a man aged 18-30 years who received the YFV17D yellow fever vaccine. The chain joins TRBV29-1 to TRBJ2-5, with no clear D. The material sequenced was PBMCs, taken on the day of the first yellow fever vaccination. CDR3 DNA sequence: TGCAGCGTTGATAGATCGCTCGTTGCGGCCCAGTACTTC. Translation gives CSVDRSLVAAQYF.